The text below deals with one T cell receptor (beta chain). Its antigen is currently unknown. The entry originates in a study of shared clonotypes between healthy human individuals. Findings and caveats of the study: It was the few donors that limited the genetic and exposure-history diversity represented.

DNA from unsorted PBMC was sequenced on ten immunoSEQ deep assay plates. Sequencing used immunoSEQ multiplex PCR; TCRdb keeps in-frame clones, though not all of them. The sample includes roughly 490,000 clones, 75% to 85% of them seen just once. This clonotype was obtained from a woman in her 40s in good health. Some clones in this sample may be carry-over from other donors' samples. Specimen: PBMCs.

The CDR3 region has the DNA TGTGCCAGCAGCTTCGAAGGAGTGTCACCCCTCCACTTT. Residues: CASSFEGVSPLHF. V gene TRBV7-9 combines with J gene TRBJ1-6; D not certain. Looked up from germline, CDR1 is SEHNR and CDR2 is FQNEAQ (reference sequence). V lost 3 bases, J lost 10 bases, and 10 bases lay in between. The CDR3 consists of 13 residues.